One sample yielded the 16 T cell receptor beta chains listed below, sequenced in a study of blood T cell repertoires in COVID-19. Assay used: immunoSEQ multiplex PCR; TCRdb lists only in-frame clones, some missing. The table has nearly 90,000 clones, roughly 88% seen once. The sequenced sample was peripheral blood. Every receptor here comes from a man in his late teens or twenties with COVID-19, enrolled during active disease.

V and J are TRBV7-2 and TRBJ2-1; TRBD1 might be the D (5 bases). The ends were cut back, 3 bases at V and 0 bases at J, with 9 bases in the middle. The CDR3 length is 15 residues. CDR1 SGHTA and CDR2 FQGNSA come from the germline V gene. The CDR3 loop reads CASSFMGLSYNEQFF. DNA of the CDR3: TGTGCCAGCAGCTTTATGGGGCTCTCCTACAATGAGCAGTTCTTC.

The V gene is TRBV5-1, the J gene TRBJ2-1, with 13 bases identical to TRBD2. V shed 5 bases, J shed 6 bases, and the junction held 5 bases outside the gene matches. This CDR3 spans 15 amino acids. The V gene's germline CDR1 is SGHRS and CDR2 YFSETQ. The CDR3 DNA is TGCGCCAGCAGTGAACTAGCGGGAGGGAGCAATGAGCAGTTCTTC. This codes for CASSELAGGSNEQFF.

This chain joins TRBV6-4 and TRBJ2-1, with a weak D call TRBD2 (6 bases). CDR1 MRHNA and CDR2 SNTAGT come from the germline V gene. The CDR3 totals 13 residues. The CDR3 region has the DNA TGTGCTAGGTCGTCTAGCGCTGACAATGAGCAGTTCTTC. It translates to CARSSSADNEQFF.

The CDR3 region is CASSPGQALTDTQYF. As DNA, the CDR3 is TGTGCCAGCAGCCCCGGACAGGCCCTCACAGATACGCAGTATTTT. This chain joins TRBV5-6 and TRBJ2-3; 7 bases match TRBD1. CDR3 length: 15 residues. Germline lookup yields CDR1 SGHDT and CDR2 YYEEEE. V gave up 4 bases and J gave up 2 bases; unmatched junction bases: 7.

This clone was seen a handful of times. The chain is built from TRBV28 and TRBJ2-7; no definite D call. V shed 6 bases and J shed 1 base, with 19 bases lying between them. Germline CDR1 MDHEN, CDR2 SYDVKM. The CDR3 contains 16 residues. The CDR3 DNA sequence: TGTGCCAGCAGCTATTTACTCCCCGCTCAATCCTACGAGCAGTACTTC. Translated: CASSYLLPAQSYEQYF.

The V and J genes are TRBV7-2 and TRBJ2-3; D unresolved. The CDR3 runs to 15 residues. V was trimmed by 4 bases and J by 6 bases, leaving 17 bases between them. In germline, CDR1 is SGHTA, CDR2 FQGNSA. As DNA, the CDR3 is TGTGCCAGCAGCTACGTGCATGGGCCTGGGGATACGCAGTATTTT. Its protein is CASSYVHGPGDTQYF.

The chain carries TRBV27 and TRBJ1-5; a weak D match, TRBD1 (6 bases). Per the germline V gene, CDR1 is MNHEY and CDR2 is SMNVEV (reference sequence). The V end lost 7 bases, the J end lost 3 bases, and 25 bases lay between the germline ends. There are 18 residues in the CDR3. CDR3 coding DNA: TGTGCCAGCACTGCATACCGAGGGGGGGCGGCTATCAATCAGCCCCAGCATTTT. Amino acid sequence: CASTAYRGGAAINQPQHF.

The rearrangement links TRBV6-2 or TRBV6-3 to TRBJ2-2; a weak D match, TRBD2 (5 bases). The germline V gene encodes CDR1 MNHEY and CDR2 SVGEGT. This CDR3 is 14 amino acids long. Trimming pared 6 bases from V and 4 bases from J, leaving 12 bases between. The DNA for the CDR3 is TGTGCCAGCAGCCGGACCCGGGGCACCGGGGAGCTGTTTTTT. Protein sequence: CASSRTRGTGELFF.

This rearrangement joins TRBV6-6 to TRBJ1-2; D unresolved. From germline, CDR1 is MNHNY and CDR2 SVGAGI (reference sequence). CDR3 length equals 14 residues. Trimming pared 0 bases from V and 6 bases from J, leaving 11 bases between. The CDR3 region is CASSYSKGRHGYTF. As DNA, the CDR3 is TGTGCCAGCAGTTACTCGAAAGGGAGGCATGGCTACACCTTC.

A single count supports this clone. Written as DNA, the CDR3 is TGTGCCAGTAGTATCCGGGGACAGGGCCACGAGCAGTACTTC. Its protein product is CASSIRGQGHEQYF. V and J are TRBV19 and TRBJ2-7, with 9 positions matching TRBD1. Germline assignment: CDR1 LNHDA and CDR2 SQIVND (reference sequence). V lost 3 bases to trimming and J lost 5 bases; unmatched junction nucleotides: 5. CDR3 size: 14 residues.

The gene calls are TRBV6-2 or TRBV6-3 and TRBJ1-1; tentative D call: TRBD1 (6 bases). Germline V gene sequence: CDR1 MNHEY, CDR2 SVGEGT. This CDR3 region has 14 residues. Trimming shortened V by 5 bases and J by 2 bases, and 12 bases separated the two germline ends. The CDR3 sequence: CASSPTGSNTEAFF. The CDR3 region has the DNA TGTGCCAGCAGTCCGACAGGATCCAACACTGAAGCTTTCTTT.

J is TRBJ2-7 and V is TRBV7-6; TRBD2 matches 9 bases. Germline assignment: CDR1 SGHVS and CDR2 FNYEAQ. The CDR3 is 14 amino acids. J gave up 3 bases and V 5 bases, and 5 bases lay outside the gene matches. The CDR3 is CASSPMTSGYEQYF. CDR3 sequence (DNA): TGTGCCAGCAGCCCAATGACTAGCGGCTACGAGCAGTACTTC.

The chain joins TRBV9 to TRBJ2-1; 10 bases agree with TRBD2. The ends lost 4 bases at V and 2 bases at J; junction bases unmatched: 3. The CDR3 length is 15 residues. Germline V gene sequence: CDR1 SGDLS, CDR2 YYNGEE. The CDR3 reads CASSPLAGAYNEQFF. CDR3 nucleotide sequence: TGTGCCAGCAGCCCCCTAGCGGGGGCCTACAATGAGCAGTTCTTC.

The CDR3 DNA reads TGTGCCAGCAGTTCCTTCGGACAGGGAAGAAAGTATGGCTACACCTTC. This translates into CASSSFGQGRKYGYTF. This sequence joins TRBV27 and TRBJ1-2; 8 bases fit TRBD1. The CDR3 contains 16 residues. Germline loops: CDR1 MNHEY, CDR2 SMNVEV (reference sequence). V was clipped by 4 bases and J by 5 bases; unmatched bases: 12.

The chain links TRBV27 to TRBJ1-1; 8 nucleotides match TRBD1. The CDR3 length is 14 residues. The V gene end was trimmed by 4 bases and the J gene end by 6 bases; junction bases not matched to a gene: 7. The germline CDR1 and CDR2 sequences are MNHEY and SMNVEV (reference sequence). As DNA, the CDR3 is TGTGCCAGCAGTTCTCAGGGGGCGAAGGCTGAAGCTTTCTTT. It translates to CASSSQGAKAEAFF.

V gene TRBV24-1 combines with J gene TRBJ2-7, with 8 nucleotides matching TRBD1. V gave up 0 bases and J gave up 3 bases; unmatched junction bases: 9. The germline V gene encodes CDR1 KGHDR and CDR2 SFDVKD. The CDR3 covers 17 residues. The CDR3 protein is CATSDLFRDRCDYEQYF. CDR3 DNA sequence: TGTGCCACCAGTGATTTGTTCCGGGACAGGTGTGACTACGAGCAGTACTTC.